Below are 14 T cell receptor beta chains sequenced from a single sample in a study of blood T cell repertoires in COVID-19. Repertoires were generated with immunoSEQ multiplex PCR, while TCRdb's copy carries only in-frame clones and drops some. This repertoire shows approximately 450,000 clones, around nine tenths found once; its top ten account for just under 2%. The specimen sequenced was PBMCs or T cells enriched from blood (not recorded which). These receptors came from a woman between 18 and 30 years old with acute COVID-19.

CDR3 in amino acids: CASSLGTGGYEQYF. CDR3 DNA sequence: TGTGCCAGCAGCTTAGGCACAGGGGGATACGAGCAGTACTTC. The chain has TRBV11-2 and TRBJ2-7; 8 bases map to TRBD1. J gave up 4 bases and V 1 base, and 3 bases lay outside the gene matches. Germline V gene sequence: CDR1 SGHAT, CDR2 FQNNGV. This CDR3 contains 14 residues.

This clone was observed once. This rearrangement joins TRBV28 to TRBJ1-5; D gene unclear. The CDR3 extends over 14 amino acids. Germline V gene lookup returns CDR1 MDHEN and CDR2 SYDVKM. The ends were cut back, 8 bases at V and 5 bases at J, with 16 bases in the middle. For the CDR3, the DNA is TGTGCCAGCCTTGAGGACGGACTATATCAGCCCCAGCATTTT. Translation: CASLEDGLYQPQHF. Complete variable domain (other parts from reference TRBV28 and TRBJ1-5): DVKVTQSSRYLVKRTGEKVFLECVQDMDHENMFWYRQDPGLGLRLIYFSYDVKMKEKGDIPEGYSVSREKKERFSLILESASTNQTSMYLCASLEDGLYQPQHFGDGTRLSIL.

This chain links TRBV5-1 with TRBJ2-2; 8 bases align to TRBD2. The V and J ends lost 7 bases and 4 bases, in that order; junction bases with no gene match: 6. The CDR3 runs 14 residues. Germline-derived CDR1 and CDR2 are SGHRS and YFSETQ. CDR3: CASCGLAGTGELFF. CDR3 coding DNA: TGCGCCAGCTGTGGACTAGCAGGCACCGGGGAGCTGTTTTTT.

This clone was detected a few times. For the CDR3, the DNA is TGTGCCAGCAGCGAGAGTGGGGCCCGCAATCAGCCCCAGCATTTT. Encoded protein: CASSESGARNQPQHF. J is TRBJ1-5 and V is TRBV9; D possibly corresponds to TRBD1 (5 bases). Trimming took off 3 bases at V and 2 bases at J, with 12 bases between the two ends. From germline, CDR1 is SGDLS and CDR2 YYNGEE. This CDR3 comprises 15 residues.

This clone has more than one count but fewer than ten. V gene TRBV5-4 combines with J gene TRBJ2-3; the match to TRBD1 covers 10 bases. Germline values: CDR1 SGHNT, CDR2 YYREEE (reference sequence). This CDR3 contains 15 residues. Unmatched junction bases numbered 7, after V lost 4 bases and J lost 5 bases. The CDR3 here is CASSVRQGAGDTQYF. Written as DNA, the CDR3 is TGTGCCAGCAGCGTCCGACAGGGGGCGGGAGATACGCAGTATTTT.

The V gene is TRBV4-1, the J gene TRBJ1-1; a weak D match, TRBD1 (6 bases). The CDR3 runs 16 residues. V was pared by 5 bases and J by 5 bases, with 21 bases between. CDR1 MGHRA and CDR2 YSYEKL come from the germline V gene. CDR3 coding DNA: TGCGCCAGCAGCGCGAGAGTAACAGGGACATGGACTGAAGCTTTCTTT. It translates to CASSARVTGTWTEAFF.

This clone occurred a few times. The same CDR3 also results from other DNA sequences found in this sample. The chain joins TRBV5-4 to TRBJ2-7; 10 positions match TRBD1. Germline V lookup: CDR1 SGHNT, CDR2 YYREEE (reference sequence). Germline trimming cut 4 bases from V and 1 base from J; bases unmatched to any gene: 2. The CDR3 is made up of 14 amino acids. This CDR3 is CASSRTGGSYEQYF. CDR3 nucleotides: TGTGCCAGCAGCCGGACAGGGGGTTCCTACGAGCAGTACTTC.

The CDR3 DNA is TGTGCCATCAGTGACCAGGCCCGGGAGACCCAGTACTTC. This gives the protein CAISDQARETQYF. The chain is built from TRBV10-3 and TRBJ2-5, with D unclear. The CDR3 covers 13 residues. V was clipped by 3 bases and J by 5 bases, with 10 bases between them. Germline V CDR1 and CDR2: ENHRY, SYGVKD.

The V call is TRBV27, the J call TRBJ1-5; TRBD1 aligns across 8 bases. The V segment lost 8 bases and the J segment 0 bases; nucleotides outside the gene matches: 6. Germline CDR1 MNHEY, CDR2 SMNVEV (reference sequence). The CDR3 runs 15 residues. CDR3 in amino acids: CASGGQGPSNQPQHF. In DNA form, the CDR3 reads TGTGCCAGCGGCGGACAGGGCCCTAGCAATCAGCCCCAGCATTTT.

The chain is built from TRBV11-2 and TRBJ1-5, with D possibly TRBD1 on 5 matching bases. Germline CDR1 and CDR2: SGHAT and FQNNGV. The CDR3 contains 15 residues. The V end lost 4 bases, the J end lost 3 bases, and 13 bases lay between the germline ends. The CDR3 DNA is TGTGCCAGCAGCTCCATGGGGGGATACAATCAGCCCCAGCATTTT. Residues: CASSSMGGYNQPQHF.

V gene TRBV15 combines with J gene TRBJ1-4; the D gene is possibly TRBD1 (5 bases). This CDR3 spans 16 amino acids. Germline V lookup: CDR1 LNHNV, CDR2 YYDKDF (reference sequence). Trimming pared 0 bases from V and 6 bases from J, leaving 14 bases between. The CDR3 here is CATSRDRAGSHEKLFF. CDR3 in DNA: TGTGCCACCAGCAGAGATAGGGCAGGGTCTCATGAAAAACTGTTTTTT.

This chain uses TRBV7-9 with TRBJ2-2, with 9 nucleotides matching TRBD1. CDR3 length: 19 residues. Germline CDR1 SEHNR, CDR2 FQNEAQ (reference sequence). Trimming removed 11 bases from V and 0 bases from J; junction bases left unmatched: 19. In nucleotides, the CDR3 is TGTGCCTACTTACTTGGGACAGGGCCAAAGAAAACGAACACCGGGGAGCTGTTTTTT. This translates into CAYLLGTGPKKTNTGELFF.

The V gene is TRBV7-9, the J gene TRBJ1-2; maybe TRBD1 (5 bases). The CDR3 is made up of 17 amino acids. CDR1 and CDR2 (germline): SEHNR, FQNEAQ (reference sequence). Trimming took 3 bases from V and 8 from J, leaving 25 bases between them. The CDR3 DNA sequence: TGTGCCAGCAGCTTTACCGGGACTGCATTGGGATCTGTGGGCTACACCTTC. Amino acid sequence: CASSFTGTALGSVGYTF.

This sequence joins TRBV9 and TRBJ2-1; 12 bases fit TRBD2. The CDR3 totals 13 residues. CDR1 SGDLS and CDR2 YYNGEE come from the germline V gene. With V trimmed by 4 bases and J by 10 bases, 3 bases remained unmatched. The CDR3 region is CASSPGLAGEQFF. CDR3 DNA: TGTGCCAGCAGCCCCGGACTAGCGGGAGAGCAGTTCTTC.